This TCR beta chain was captured by sequencing in a study of cytomegalovirus exposure and HLA in healthy donors. Study-wide points: Available immune exposure information covered CMV serostatus only. In a later analysis, TCR beta V- and J-gene trimming was associated with a missense DCLRE1C variant. Reports indicated that the classifier achieved high specificity and sensitivity in diagnosing cytomegalovirus status. An observed cluster of highly shared sequence variants was recorded as a likely sequencing artifact.

Vbeta (60) and Jbeta (13) primers were used in the PCR. The protocol was immunoSEQ multiplex PCR, while the TCRdb copy is restricted to in-frame clones and leaves out a portion. Its table lists about 130,000 clones. Concerning this clone: Its antigen is unknown. Its ends do not fully match the called genes, so a read error is possible.

The CDR3 has 12 residues. Looked up from germline, CDR1 is MNHNY and CDR2 is SVGAGI (reference sequence). The source of this sequence is a woman aged 55-69 years in good health and CMV-seronegative. The chain couples TRBV6-6 to TRBJ2-7, with D uncertain. The sequenced sample was PBMCs. The CDR3 DNA reads as TGTGCCAGTAGTTCCTCCACCTACGAGCAGTACTTC. This translates into CASSSSTYEQYF.